Shown below are 26 T cell receptor beta chains from a single sample sequenced in a study of OX40 agonist ivuxolimab in advanced cancers. Produced via immunoSEQ multiplex PCR; TCRdb's table is partial and in-frame only. The sample lists 95,000 to 100,000 clones, roughly 80% seen once, with more than 1.1% in the top ten. Here the sequenced sample was CD4+ or CD8+ T cells sorted from blood, taken in a trial of the OX40 agonist ivuxolimab. These receptors were obtained from an adult with an advanced solid tumor such as melanoma, head and neck, liver or kidney cancer.

Only a few counts were recorded for this clone. This sequence joins TRBV29-1 and TRBJ2-2, with TRBD1 matching over 9 bases. The germline V gene has CDR1 SQVTM and CDR2 ANQGSEA. There are 13 residues in the CDR3. Trimming removed 5 bases from V and 4 bases from J; junction bases left unmatched: 2. CDR3 in amino acids: CSVKQGATGELFF. The CDR3 DNA reads as TGCAGCGTTAAACAGGGGGCCACCGGGGAGCTGTTTTTT.

The V call is TRBV5-4, the J call TRBJ2-7; TRBD2 is a possible D gene (5 bases). Germline lookup yields CDR1 SGHNT and CDR2 YYREEE (reference sequence). V dropped 4 bases and J dropped 3 bases, with 14 bases sitting between them. The CDR3 sequence is 14 residues long. In DNA, the CDR3 is TGTGCCAGCAGCGTTGAGGACGGGAACTACGAGCAGTACTTC. It encodes CASSVEDGNYEQYF. Looking up the rest from reference TRBV5-4 and TRBJ2-7 gives the full variable domain: ETGVTQSPTHLIKTRGQQVTLRCSSQSGHNTVSWYQQALGQGPQFIFQYYREEENGRGNFPPRFSGLQFPNYSSELNVNALELDDSALYLCASSVEDGNYEQYFGPGTRLTVT.

This chain joins TRBV7-3 and TRBJ2-1; D is perhaps TRBD2 (5 bases). The V end was cut by 5 bases, the J end by 9 bases, with 11 bases between. Germline V gene sequence: CDR1 SGHTA, CDR2 FQGTGA. CDR3 length: 12 residues. DNA for the CDR3: TGTGCCAGCAGCCCAGACTACGGTGAGCAGTTCTTC. Translating it yields CASSPDYGEQFF. Complete variable domain (other parts from reference TRBV7-3 and TRBJ2-1): GAGVSQTPSNKVTEKGKYVELRCDPISGHTALYWYRQSLGQGPEFLIYFQGTGAADDSGLPNDRFFAVRPEGSVSTLKIQRTERGDSAVYLCASSPDYGEQFFGPGTRLTVL.

J is TRBJ2-6 and V is TRBV18, with a weak D call TRBD2 (5 bases). V gave up 1 base and J gave up 1 base, with 8 bases separating them. Per the germline V gene, CDR1 is KGHSH and CDR2 is LQKENI. The CDR3 consists of 16 residues. CDR3 nucleotides: TGTGCCAGCTCACCACTTGGAGGATCTGGGGCCAACGTCCTGACTTTC. This encodes CASSPLGGSGANVLTF.

This chain uses TRBV18 with TRBJ1-1; the D is unclear. Trimming took 3 bases from V and 4 from J, leaving 12 bases between them. The germline CDR1 and CDR2 sequences are KGHSH and LQKENI. The CDR3 spans 14 residues. CDR3 loop: CASSPRGVSTEAFF. The DNA of the CDR3 is TGTGCCAGCTCACCTCGCGGGGTTTCCACTGAAGCTTTCTTT.

J is TRBJ2-5 and V is TRBV28, with D perhaps matching TRBD1 (5 bases). The CDR3 is 12 amino acids. Germline CDR1 reads MDHEN; CDR2 reads SYDVKM. V shed 4 bases and J shed 6 bases, with 9 bases lying between them. The CDR3 loop reads CASSWAGKTQYF. CDR3 DNA: TGTGCCAGCAGTTGGGCAGGGAAGACCCAGTACTTC.

The chain employs TRBV19 and TRBJ1-2; D is possibly TRBD1 (5 bases). Germline CDR1 and CDR2: LNHDA and SQIVND (reference sequence). The CDR3 spans 14 residues. Trimming stripped 7 bases from V and 7 bases from J, with 19 bases between. The CDR3 region has the DNA TGTGCCAGTAACCCTACCCGGGACTCAGGTGGCTACACCTTC. This sequence encodes CASNPTRDSGGYTF.

This chain uses TRBV4-3 with TRBJ1-1, with a weak D call TRBD1 (5 bases). The CDR3 runs 16 residues. Trimming left V 0 bases short and J 1 base short, with 12 bases between. Germline-derived CDR1 and CDR2 are LGHNA and YSLEER. In DNA, the CDR3 is TGCGCCAGCAGCCAAGAAGTGTCCAGGGCGAACACTGAAGCTTTCTTT. Its translation: CASSQEVSRANTEAFF.

The chain combines TRBV5-1 with TRBJ1-6, with 7 bases identical to TRBD1. The CDR3 loop spans 16 amino acids. CDR1 and CDR2 (germline): SGHRS, YFSETQ. V shed 4 bases, J shed 2 bases, and the junction held 6 bases outside the gene matches. DNA for the CDR3: TGCGCCAGCAGCGGGGGCAGGGGGACCTATAATTCACCCCTCCACTTT. This gives the protein CASSGGRGTYNSPLHF.

The V and J genes are TRBV6-4 and TRBJ2-7, with D possibly TRBD1 on 6 matching bases. Trimming took off 7 bases at V and 2 bases at J, with 21 bases between the two ends. Looked up from germline, CDR1 is MRHNA and CDR2 is SNTAGT. The CDR3 spans 16 residues. CDR3 coding DNA: TGTGCCAGCAACCGGCACAGGGAGTTGGGGACCTACGAGCAGTACTTC. Its protein is CASNRHRELGTYEQYF.

This rearrangement joins TRBV2 to TRBJ2-7; 11 bases align to TRBD1. Looked up from germline, CDR1 is SNHLY and CDR2 is FYNNEI. V gave up 3 bases and J gave up 6 bases; unmatched junction bases: 4. CDR3 length equals 14 residues. The CDR3 DNA sequence: TGTGCCAGCAGTGATGGACAGGGGGCTCGCGAGCAGTACTTC. It is translated as CASSDGQGAREQYF.

The rearrangement joins TRBV7-3 to TRBJ1-1; 9 bases match TRBD1. Trimming cost V 5 bases and J 12 bases; bases outside gene matches: 10. The CDR3 contains 13 residues. Per germline, CDR1 SGHTA and CDR2 FQGTGA. CDR3 DNA: TGTGCCAGCAGCCTTAAACCGGGACAGGGAACTTTCTTT. This codes for CASSLKPGQGTFF.

The sample holds one count of this clone. V gene TRBV2 combines with J gene TRBJ2-7; TRBD1 matches at 7 bases. V was pared by 9 bases and J by 3 bases, with 5 bases of the junction left unmatched. Germline V gene data show CDR1 as SNHLY and CDR2 as FYNNEI. CDR3 size: 12 residues. CDR3 DNA sequence: TGTGCCAGTCGACAGGGTGTCTACGAGCAGTACTTC. Translation gives CASRQGVYEQYF.

The chain has TRBV2 and TRBJ2-5; maybe TRBD1 (5 bases). The V gene's germline CDR1 is SNHLY and CDR2 FYNNEI. The length of the CDR3 is 14 residues. With 4 bases removed from V and 2 bases from J, the gap between germline ends came to 11 bases. Written as DNA, the CDR3 is TGTGCCAGCAGTGGCCAGGGCCAGCAAGAGACCCAGTACTTC. This gives the protein CASSGQGQQETQYF. The full variable domain, its missing parts supplied by reference TRBV2 and TRBJ2-5, is EPEVTQTPSHQVTQMGQEVILRCVPISNHLYFYWYRQILGQKVEFLVSFYNNEISEKSEIFDDQFSVERPDGSNFTLKIRSTKLEDSAMYFCASSGQGQQETQYFGPGTRLLVL.

The gene calls are TRBV7-2 and TRBJ2-1; TRBD2 matches at 13 bases. The CDR3 contains 15 residues. Trimming removed 5 bases from V and 5 bases from J; junction bases left unmatched: 3. Germline-derived CDR1 and CDR2 are SGHTA and FQGNSA. CDR3 in DNA: TGTGCCAGCAGCATGACTAGCGGGAGGAACAATGAGCAGTTCTTC. Protein sequence: CASSMTSGRNNEQFF.

There are a few counts of this clone. V and J are TRBV5-1 and TRBJ2-7; the D gene is possibly TRBD2 (6 bases). The CDR3 is 15 amino acids. The V gene's germline CDR1 is SGHRS and CDR2 YFSETQ. Deletions cut 0 bases from V and 7 bases from J, with 17 bases between. CDR3 bases: TGCGCCAGCAGCTTGGAGACGGGAGAAAGGCAAGAGCAGTACTTC. It specifies CASSLETGERQEQYF.

The gene calls are TRBV6-1 and TRBJ2-5; no reliable D call. CDR1 is MNHNS, CDR2 SASEGT, per germline. This CDR3 spans 14 amino acids. Trimming cost V 4 bases and J 0 bases, with 9 bases left between them. The CDR3 coding sequence is TGTGCCAGCAGTGGGTACAGTTACCAAGAGACCCAGTACTTC. Its protein product is CASSGYSYQETQYF.

The chain is built from TRBV5-6 and TRBJ2-5; no clear D. The CDR3 has 13 amino acids. Germline CDR1 reads SGHDT; CDR2 reads YYEEEE. Trimming stripped 6 bases from V and 5 bases from J, with 14 bases between. For the CDR3, the DNA is TGTGCCAGCACGCCAACTCTCTCGGAGACCCAGTACTTC. Protein: CASTPTLSETQYF.

The V gene is TRBV10-3, the J gene TRBJ2-5, with 8 bases matching TRBD1. The length of the CDR3 is 16 residues. The J segment lost 0 bases and the V segment lost 6 bases, leaving 9 bases of the junction unmatched. Germline V gene sequence: CDR1 ENHRY, CDR2 SYGVKD. The DNA of the CDR3 is TGTGCCATCAGCCAAGGACAGGGCGGGCACCAAGAGACCCAGTACTTC. Protein product: CAISQGQGGHQETQYF.

The CDR3 loop is CASSQTPGAGSGRAKTQYF. The CDR3 DNA follows: TGTGCCAGCAGCCAAACCCCCGGAGCGGGGTCGGGCAGGGCTAAGACCCAGTACTTC. The chain is built from TRBV4-2 and TRBJ2-5; the match to TRBD2 covers 7 bases. V was pared by 2 bases and J by 6 bases, with 21 bases of the junction left unmatched. The CDR3 runs to 19 residues. CDR1 and CDR2 (germline): LGHNA, YNFKEQ.

The rearrangement links TRBV6-5 to TRBJ1-5; 9 nucleotides align to TRBD1. Trimming at V came to 5 bases and at J to 9 bases, leaving 5 bases not matched to a gene. CDR1 is MNHEY and CDR2 is SVGAGI in the germline V gene. The CDR3 consists of 13 residues. This CDR3 reads CASSRDRDWPQHF. The CDR3 DNA reads as TGTGCCAGCAGTAGGGACAGGGATTGGCCCCAGCATTTT.

The J gene is TRBJ2-5, the V gene TRBV28, with 9 bases matching TRBD2. V lost 7 bases to trimming and J lost 6 bases; unmatched junction nucleotides: 12. Germline CDR1 is MDHEN and CDR2 is SYDVKM. This CDR3 is 15 amino acids long. The CDR3 region is CASNQAGGATKTQYF. The CDR3 coding sequence is TGTGCCAGCAACCAAGCGGGAGGCGCTACGAAGACCCAGTACTTC.

This chain links TRBV28 with TRBJ1-1, with no clear D. The V gene lost 7 bases and the J gene lost 1 base, with 4 bases spanning the gap. Germline V lookup: CDR1 MDHEN, CDR2 SYDVKM. The CDR3 runs 11 residues. CDR3 protein: CASTGNTEAFF. The CDR3 bases are TGTGCCAGCACGGGGAACACTGAAGCTTTCTTT.

V is TRBV7-2 and J is TRBJ2-6; no reliable D call. The CDR3 spans 16 residues. Deletions cut 5 bases from V and 4 bases from J, with 15 bases between. Germline CDR1 is SGHTA and CDR2 is FQGNSA. The CDR3 DNA sequence: TGTGCCAGCAGCCCTACTCGGGTTACCGGGGCCAACGTCCTGACTTTC. It translates to CASSPTRVTGANVLTF. The full variable domain, completed using reference TRBV7-2 and TRBJ2-6, is GAGVSQSPSNKVTEKGKDVELRCDPISGHTALYWYRQSLGQGLEFLIYFQGNSAPDKSGLPSDRFSAERTGGSVSTLTIQRTQQEDSAVYLCASSPTRVTGANVLTFGAGSRLTVL.

The V call is TRBV14, the J call TRBJ1-1, with TRBD1 as a possible D gene (5 bases). With 4 bases removed from V and 3 bases from J, the gap between germline ends came to 15 bases. Looked up from germline, CDR1 is SGHDN and CDR2 is FVKESK. The length of the CDR3 is 15 residues. The CDR3 protein is CASSPLTRGDTEAFF. CDR3 nucleotides: TGTGCCAGCAGCCCCTTAACTCGGGGCGACACTGAAGCTTTCTTT.

This chain joins TRBV5-6 and TRBJ2-3; the match to TRBD2 covers 7 bases. The CDR3 consists of 17 residues. Germline V CDR1 and CDR2: SGHDT, YYEEEE. V shed 4 bases and J 0 bases; nucleotides not matched to a gene: 11. The CDR3 DNA is TGTGCCAGCAGCCCGCCAGCGGCGGGGGTGAGCACAGATACGCAGTATTTT. Encoded protein: CASSPPAAGVSTDTQYF.